Following are 24 T cell receptor beta chains from one sample sequenced in a study of Ad26.COV2.S vaccination and SARS-CoV-2 variants. This table comes from immunoSEQ multiplex PCR, and its TCRdb copy is limited to in-frame clones, with some not included. The sample contains some 340,000 clones, around 84% of which appear only once. The treatment denotes: about 20 received Ad26.COV2.S at low or high dose, single or two shots; about 5 received placebo; per-sample allocation not given. Sample collection was performed on day 63 after the first vaccine or placebo injection. The material sequenced was peripheral blood, taken in a trial of Ad26.COV2.S vaccine versus placebo. The receptors come from a person between 18 and 65 years old who received the Ad26.COV2.S COVID-19 vaccine or a placebo.

J is TRBJ1-2 and V is TRBV5-1; D uncertain. Trimming removed 1 base from V and 5 bases from J, with 15 bases in between. Germline CDR1 and CDR2: SGHRS and YFSETQ. The length of the CDR3 is 15 residues. As DNA, the CDR3 is TGCGCCAGCAGCTTGACCGGGCCGGACTCTTATGGCTACACCTTC. It translates to CASSLTGPDSYGYTF.

The CDR3 nucleotides read TGTGCCAGCAGGGGTCCGGGACAGACCTATGGCTACACCTTC. It specifies CASRGPGQTYGYTF. The chain has TRBV28 and TRBJ1-2; TRBD1 aligns across 7 bases. Trimming at V came to 6 bases and at J to 4 bases, leaving 8 bases not matched to a gene. Germline values: CDR1 MDHEN, CDR2 SYDVKM. The CDR3 sequence is 14 residues long.

V is TRBV20-1 and J is TRBJ1-2, with 10 bases matching TRBD1. There are 11 residues in the CDR3. CDR1 and CDR2 (germline): DFQATT, SNEGSKA (reference sequence). CDR3 residues: CMPGQGYGYTF. CDR3 sequence (DNA): TGCATGCCGGGACAGGGGTATGGCTACACCTTC.

This clone was seen once. The rearrangement uses TRBV11-2 and TRBJ1-2, with D tentatively TRBD1 (6 bases). Trimming cost V 6 bases and J 4 bases, with 24 bases left between them. This CDR3 spans 17 amino acids. Germline V lookup: CDR1 SGHAT, CDR2 FQNNGV. The CDR3 sequence is CASRTTGSNAASYGYTF. The CDR3, as DNA: TGTGCCAGCAGGACTACAGGGTCGAATGCGGCCTCCTATGGCTACACCTTC.

This CDR3 is CASSIPGSAGNTIYF. In DNA, the CDR3 is TGTGCCAGTAGTATTCCGGGGTCCGCTGGAAACACCATATATTTT. The rearrangement links TRBV19 to TRBJ1-3, with D uncertain. The CDR3 is 15 residues long. Germline lookup yields CDR1 LNHDA and CDR2 SQIVND (reference sequence). V was cut by 3 bases and J by 2 bases, with 11 bases left in between.

This chain uses TRBV3-1 (or the pseudogene TRBV3-2) with TRBJ1-3; TRBD1 might be the D (6 bases). The V end was cut by 3 bases, the J end by 0 bases, with 9 bases between. The germline V gene has CDR1 LGHDT and CDR2 YNNKEL (reference sequence). The CDR3 has 15 residues. The CDR3 reads CASSQDSFSGNTIYF. The CDR3 DNA sequence: TGTGCCAGCAGCCAGGACAGCTTCTCTGGAAACACCATATATTTT.

V is TRBV3-1 (or the pseudogene TRBV3-2) and J is TRBJ2-7; D is unresolved. Germline assignment: CDR1 LGHDT and CDR2 YNNKEL (reference sequence). This CDR3 contains 12 residues. V dropped 1 base and J dropped 3 bases, with 4 bases sitting between them. This CDR3 reads CASSQVLYEQYF. The CDR3, as DNA: TGTGCCAGCAGCCAAGTTCTCTACGAGCAGTACTTC.

The gene calls are TRBV12-5 and TRBJ1-4; D call uncertain. The CDR3 totals 16 residues. V lost 0 bases and J 8 bases, leaving 16 bases between the germline ends. Germline V gene lookup returns CDR1 LGHNT and CDR2 FRNRAP. CDR3 amino acids: CASGLVLPSTEEKLFF. CDR3 DNA: TGTGCTAGTGGTTTGGTACTGCCTTCAACGGAGGAAAAACTGTTTTTT.

As for this clone: This specimen includes other DNA sequences encoding the same CDR3. The chain couples TRBV5-1 to TRBJ1-1; 7 bases are shared with TRBD1. This CDR3 spans 14 amino acids. Trimming removed 0 bases from V and 4 bases from J; junction bases left unmatched: 3. CDR1 and CDR2 from the germline V gene are SGHRS and YFSETQ. The CDR3 DNA follows: TGCGCCAGCAGCTTGGCGCGACAGGGCACTGAAGCTTTCTTT. This gives the protein CASSLARQGTEAFF. Based on the CDR3 plus reference TRBV5-1 and TRBJ1-1, the full variable domain is KAGVTQTPRYLIKTRGQQVTLSCSPISGHRSVSWYQQTPGQGLQFLFEYFSETQRNKGNFPGRFSGRQFSNSRSEMNVSTLELGDSALYLCASSLARQGTEAFFGQGTRLTVV.

This clone was found once. The V gene is TRBV15, the J gene TRBJ2-2; D possibly uses TRBD1 or TRBD2 (6 bases each). V lost 0 bases to trimming and J lost 7 bases, with 12 bases between them. The CDR3 spans 15 residues. Germline V gives CDR1 LNHNV, CDR2 YYDKDF (reference sequence). The CDR3 DNA reads TGTGCCACCAGCAGAGATCAAGGGGGGATCGGGGAGCTGTTTTTT. It encodes CATSRDQGGIGELFF. Full variable domain (remainder filled in from reference TRBV15 and TRBJ2-2): DAMVIQNPRYQVTQFGKPVTLSCSQTLNHNVMYWYQQKSSQAPKLLFHYYDKDFNNEADTPDNFQSRRPNTSFCFLDIRSPGLGDTAMYLCATSRDQGGIGELFFGEGSRLTVL.

This chain uses TRBV10-3 with TRBJ1-2, with TRBD1 matching over 9 bases. The CDR3 consists of 14 residues. The V and J ends lost 10 bases and 4 bases, in that order; junction bases with no gene match: 10. Germline CDR1 reads ENHRY; CDR2 reads SYGVKD. In DNA form, the CDR3 reads TGTGCCACTTTTACAGGGGGCGGAAGCTATGGCTACACCTTC. This codes for CATFTGGGSYGYTF.

The chain is built from TRBV19 and TRBJ2-7, with D possibly matching TRBD2 (7 bases). CDR3 length equals 15 residues. Germline-derived CDR1 and CDR2 are LNHDA and SQIVND (reference sequence). Trimming left V 3 bases short and J 2 bases short, with 14 bases between. CDR3 sequence (DNA): TGTGCCAGTAGTATTGATTTCGGGGGGCCCTACGAGCAGTACTTC. Amino acid sequence: CASSIDFGGPYEQYF.

This clone is medium-sized. This chain links TRBV6-2 or TRBV6-3 with TRBJ2-6; D remains ambiguous. CDR3 length: 15 residues. Trimming stripped 5 bases from V and 4 bases from J, with 12 bases between. From germline, CDR1 is MNHEY and CDR2 SVGEGT. CDR3 region: CASSSRLDGANVLTF. DNA of the CDR3: TGTGCCAGCAGTAGTAGACTGGACGGGGCCAACGTCCTGACTTTC.

This chain connects TRBV20-1 to TRBJ1-3; 9 nucleotides agree with TRBD1. The germline V gene encodes CDR1 DFQATT and CDR2 SNEGSKA (reference sequence). The V segment lost 3 bases and the J segment 4 bases; nucleotides outside the gene matches: 4. The CDR3 has 14 amino acids. The CDR3 DNA is TGCAGTGCTAGTGACAGGGGGTCCGGAAACACCATATATTTT. Translated: CSASDRGSGNTIYF.

This rearrangement joins TRBV12-3 or TRBV12-4 to TRBJ1-1; D remains ambiguous. V lost 10 bases and J lost 6, with 18 bases in between. This CDR3 spans 13 amino acids. The CDR3: CATRGSAVAEAFF. CDR3 nucleotide sequence: TGTGCCACTCGAGGTTCGGCGGTCGCTGAAGCTTTCTTT.

This clone was detected only once. CDR3 loop: CASSLRRGATDTQYF. In nucleotides, the CDR3 is TGCGCCAGCAGCTTGAGACGGGGAGCCACAGATACGCAGTATTTT. The chain employs TRBV5-1 and TRBJ2-3; D possibly corresponds to TRBD2 (5 bases). Trimming pared 1 base from V and 2 bases from J, leaving 11 bases between. The CDR3 runs to 15 residues. CDR1 and CDR2 from the germline V gene are SGHRS and YFSETQ.

V is TRBV2 and J is TRBJ2-5; possible D gene TRBD1, 5 bases. This CDR3 comprises 14 residues. V was pared by 4 bases and J by 1 base, with 10 bases between. Germline loops: CDR1 SNHLY, CDR2 FYNNEI. CDR3 region: CASSGQGIQETQYF. CDR3 coding DNA: TGTGCCAGCAGTGGGCAGGGCATCCAAGAGACCCAGTACTTC. Full variable domain (outside the CDR3, taken from reference TRBV2 and TRBJ2-5): EPEVTQTPSHQVTQMGQEVILRCVPISNHLYFYWYRQILGQKVEFLVSFYNNEISEKSEIFDDQFSVERPDGSNFTLKIRSTKLEDSAMYFCASSGQGIQETQYFGPGTRLLVL.

This chain uses TRBV4-3 with TRBJ1-5, with D tentatively TRBD1 (5 bases). This CDR3 contains 15 residues. Trimming left V 5 bases short and J 6 bases short, with 17 bases between. Germline CDR1 LGHNA, CDR2 YSLEER. The CDR3 is CASSEGNAPFQPQHF. Written as DNA, the CDR3 is TGCGCCAGCAGCGAGGGGAATGCTCCGTTTCAGCCCCAGCATTTT.

This clone was detected a few times. The J gene is TRBJ1-3, the V gene TRBV9; 11 bases agree with TRBD1. The CDR3 totals 15 residues. The V and J ends lost 3 bases and 4 bases, in that order; junction bases with no gene match: 3. Germline CDR1 reads SGDLS; CDR2 reads YYNGEE. CDR3 sequence reads: CASSGDRGLGNTIYF. CDR3 nucleotide sequence: TGTGCCAGCAGCGGGGACAGGGGGTTAGGAAACACCATATATTTT.

The chain is built from TRBV19 and TRBJ2-1; D not certain. Germline CDR1 LNHDA, CDR2 SQIVND (reference sequence). V was clipped by 6 bases and J by 4 bases, with 13 bases between them. The CDR3 runs 14 residues. The CDR3 loop reads CASSGRTLYNEQFF. In DNA, the CDR3 is TGTGCCAGTAGCGGCAGGACCTTGTACAATGAGCAGTTCTTC.

This clone was counted once. The rearrangement uses TRBV7-2 and TRBJ2-4; D is possibly TRBD1 (6 bases). Trimming removed 4 bases from V and 8 bases from J, with 12 bases in between. This CDR3 contains 13 residues. Germline V lookup: CDR1 SGHTA, CDR2 FQGNSA. The DNA for the CDR3 is TGTGCCAGCAGCTCAGGGGACGCCCACATTCAGTACTTC. Amino acid sequence: CASSSGDAHIQYF.

The rearrangement joins TRBV5-5 to TRBJ1-1; tentatively, D is TRBD1 (6 bases). Germline V gives CDR1 SGHKS, CDR2 YYEKEE (reference sequence). V lost 4 bases to trimming and J lost 2 bases, with 12 bases between them. The CDR3 runs to 14 residues. The CDR3 region is CASSNGQTNTEAFF. CDR3 DNA sequence: TGTGCCAGCAGCAACGGACAGACAAACACTGAAGCTTTCTTT.

The CDR3 DNA reads TGTGCCAGCAGCTTAGACCCCCGGACACTATATGGCTACACCTTC. Amino acids: CASSLDPRTLYGYTF. This rearrangement joins TRBV7-2 to TRBJ1-2, with D possibly matching TRBD1 (5 bases). The CDR3 extends over 15 amino acids. Trimming left V 1 base short and J 5 bases short, with 14 bases between. Germline-derived CDR1 and CDR2 are SGHTA and FQGNSA.

This clone has a handful of counts. This rearrangement joins TRBV6-2 or TRBV6-3 to TRBJ2-3; 10 bases match TRBD2. The length of the CDR3 is 18 residues. Trimming at V came to 0 bases and at J to 1 base, leaving 7 bases not matched to a gene. CDR1 is MNHEY and CDR2 is SVGEGT in the germline V gene. CDR3 coding DNA: TGTGCCAGCAGTTACTCGCAGCGGGGGGGCCCTGGCACAGATACGCAGTATTTT. It translates to CASSYSQRGGPGTDTQYF.